The 30 T cell receptor beta chains given below trace back to one sample, sequenced in a study of PD-1 blockade in classical Hodgkin lymphoma. Clones were read by immunoSEQ multiplex PCR, and TCRdb kept only the in-frame ones, dropping some. This table holds roughly 27,000 clones, roughly 90% found once. Time point of the sample: newly diagnosed, previously untreated cHL patient sample. Magnetic negative selection was used to purify CD4+ T cells from PBMCs that had been thawed. Sequencing input: CD4+ T cells from blood. The receptors stem from a human donor with classical Hodgkin lymphoma.

The chain combines TRBV28 with TRBJ2-1; TRBD2 matches at 13 bases. This CDR3 has 12 residues. Germline V gives CDR1 MDHEN, CDR2 SYDVKM. After removal of 8 bases from V and 8 bases from J, the junction contained 0 bases not matched to a gene. CDR3 residues: CASGLAGDEQFF. As DNA, the CDR3 is TGTGCCAGCGGACTAGCGGGAGATGAGCAGTTCTTC.

The gene calls are TRBV25-1 and TRBJ2-6; no clear D. This CDR3 is built from 17 residues. Trimming took 7 bases from V and 0 from J, leaving 16 bases between them. Germline V gives CDR1 MGHDK, CDR2 SYGVNS. The CDR3 loop is CASNPKKGFSGANVLTF. In DNA form, the CDR3 reads TGTGCCAGCAACCCGAAAAAGGGATTCTCTGGGGCCAACGTCCTGACTTTC. Full variable domain (outside the CDR3, taken from reference TRBV25-1 and TRBJ2-6): EADIYQTPRYLVIGTGKKITLECSQTMGHDKMYWYQQDPGMELHLIHYSYGVNSTEKGDLSSESTVSRIRTEHFPLTLESARPSHTSQYLCASNPKKGFSGANVLTFGAGSRLTVL.

The chain carries TRBV7-9 and TRBJ2-7; 8 bases agree with TRBD2. The CDR3 is 15 residues long. Trimming removed 1 base from V and 6 bases from J; junction bases left unmatched: 8. Per germline, CDR1 SEHNR and CDR2 FQNEAQ (reference sequence). CDR3 sequence reads: CASSLGGTRGLEQYF. Written as DNA, the CDR3 is TGTGCCAGCAGCTTAGGGGGGACTAGGGGCCTCGAGCAGTACTTC.

The chain joins TRBV10-1 to TRBJ2-5; D ambiguous. CDR3 length: 14 residues. CDR1 WNHNN and CDR2 SYGVQD come from the germline V gene (reference sequence). Trimming stripped 6 bases from V and 2 bases from J, with 13 bases between. CDR3 protein: CASSSGSLQETQYF. DNA for the CDR3: TGCGCCAGCAGCTCGGGTTCACTACAAGAGACCCAGTACTTC.

This clone was observed a handful of times. The V gene is TRBV19, the J gene TRBJ1-2; 9 nucleotides agree with TRBD1. This CDR3 region has 14 residues. Germline V gene lookup returns CDR1 LNHDA and CDR2 SQIVND (reference sequence). Trimming at V came to 9 bases and at J to 6 bases, leaving 11 bases not matched to a gene. CDR3 residues: CASWIGDREDGYTF. As DNA, the CDR3 is TGTGCCAGCTGGATTGGGGACAGGGAAGATGGCTACACCTTC.

The chain combines TRBV10-1 with TRBJ1-5; no firm D call. V dropped 6 bases and J dropped 9 bases, with 12 bases sitting between them. The CDR3 contains 12 residues. The germline CDR1 and CDR2 sequences are WNHNN and SYGVQD (reference sequence). CDR3 protein: CASSRDFMPQHF. Here the CDR3 DNA reads TGCGCCAGCAGCCGTGACTTCATGCCCCAGCATTTT.

The chain uses TRBV18 and TRBJ2-1; 9 bases match TRBD1. The CDR3 sequence is 13 residues long. With V trimmed by 5 bases and J by 7 bases, 3 bases remained unmatched. Germline assignment: CDR1 KGHSH and CDR2 LQKENI. The CDR3 region is CASSSQGANEQFF. The CDR3 coding sequence is TGTGCCAGCTCATCACAGGGGGCGAATGAGCAGTTCTTC.

The sample holds one count of this clone. This chain joins TRBV10-2 and TRBJ1-3; tentative D call: TRBD1 (6 bases). This CDR3 spans 14 amino acids. V dropped 3 bases and J dropped 4 bases, with 10 bases sitting between them. CDR1 and CDR2 from the germline V gene are WSHSY and SAAADI. The CDR3 protein is CASSEQGTGNTIYF. The CDR3 coding sequence is TGCGCCAGCAGTGAACAGGGAACGGGAAACACCATATATTTT.

The V and J genes are TRBV9 and TRBJ1-3; D unresolved. The CDR3 covers 15 residues. Germline V gene data show CDR1 as SGDLS and CDR2 as YYNGEE. V was trimmed by 0 bases and J by 1 base, leaving 8 bases between them. The CDR3 bases are TGTGCCAGCAGCGTAGCCGGAGAATCTGGAAACACCATATATTTT. It yields the protein CASSVAGESGNTIYF.

The chain joins TRBV7-8 to TRBJ2-5; weak D call: TRBD2 (5 bases). Per germline, CDR1 SGHVS and CDR2 FQNEAQ. Between the trimmed V and J ends, which lost 2 bases and 4 bases, there was a span of 11 bases. This CDR3 contains 14 residues. CDR3 protein: CASSLTERAETQYF. The CDR3 region has the DNA TGTGCCAGCAGCTTAACAGAGAGGGCAGAGACCCAGTACTTC. Supplemented by reference TRBV7-8 and TRBJ2-5, the full variable domain reads GAGVSQSPRYKVAKRGQDVALRCDPISGHVSLFWYQQALGQGPEFLTYFQNEAQLDKSGLPSDRFFAERPEGSVSTLKIQRTQQEDSAVYLCASSLTERAETQYFGPGTRLLVL.

The chain carries TRBV28 and TRBJ1-1; D gene unclear. The length of the CDR3 is 12 residues. Per the germline V gene, CDR1 is MDHEN and CDR2 is SYDVKM. The ends were cut back, 6 bases at V and 1 base at J, with 6 bases in the middle. CDR3 DNA sequence: TGTGCCAGCAGGGGAGGGAACACTGAAGCTTTCTTT. Amino acid sequence: CASRGGNTEAFF. The full variable domain, in which reference TRBV28 and TRBJ1-1 provide the parts outside the CDR3, is DVKVTQSSRYLVKRTGEKVFLECVQDMDHENMFWYRQDPGLGLRLIYFSYDVKMKEKGDIPEGYSVSREKKERFSLILESASTNQTSMYLCASRGGNTEAFFGQGTRLTVV.

The rearrangement uses TRBV7-2 and TRBJ2-5; a possible D gene is TRBD1 (5 bases). V was clipped by 1 base and J by 2 bases, with 14 bases between them. This CDR3 has 16 amino acids. Germline loops: CDR1 SGHTA, CDR2 FQGNSA. This CDR3 reads CASSLEGALFQETQYF. CDR3 in DNA: TGTGCCAGCAGCTTAGAAGGGGCTCTTTTTCAAGAGACCCAGTACTTC.

V and J are TRBV5-6 and TRBJ1-5, with a tentative D call TRBD1 (6 bases). This CDR3 region has 14 residues. The germline CDR1 and CDR2 sequences are SGHDT and YYEEEE. V was shortened by 0 bases and J by 6 bases, with 10 bases between the two germline ends. The CDR3 DNA reads TGTGCCAGCAGCTTGGGGGCAGGGGTTCAGCCCCAGCATTTT. Translation: CASSLGAGVQPQHF.

The rearrangement joins TRBV2 to TRBJ2-2; no clear D. CDR1 SNHLY and CDR2 FYNNEI come from the germline V gene. The V gene lost 5 bases and the J gene lost 8 bases, with 21 bases spanning the gap. CDR3 length: 16 residues. CDR3 in DNA: TGTGCCAGCAGTCGGACGGATGAAGGTTGGGGTGGGGAGCTGTTTTTT. The encoded protein is CASSRTDEGWGGELFF.

The chain joins TRBV4-3 to TRBJ2-4, with no clear D. Germline values: CDR1 LGHNA, CDR2 YSLEER. V lost 0 bases to trimming and J lost 0 bases, with 3 bases between them. CDR3 length: 14 residues. The DNA of the CDR3 is TGCGCCAGCAGCCAAGAGCTAGCCAAAAACATTCAGTACTTC. Translation: CASSQELAKNIQYF.

The gene calls are TRBV6-5 and TRBJ2-7; 7 bases align to TRBD2. V lost 0 bases, J lost 4 bases, and 9 bases stayed unmatched. CDR3 size: 16 residues. CDR1 is MNHEY, CDR2 SVGAGI, per germline. The CDR3 DNA follows: TGTGCCAGCAGTTACTCGAAGGTGGGAGGGCTGTACGAGCAGTACTTC. Protein: CASSYSKVGGLYEQYF.

The chain combines TRBV6-6 with TRBJ2-3, with D perhaps matching TRBD1 or TRBD2 (5 bases each). The germline V gene encodes CDR1 MNHNY and CDR2 SVGAGI (reference sequence). This CDR3 comprises 15 residues. V lost 0 bases to trimming and J lost 5 bases, with 12 bases between them. The CDR3 loop is CASSYSSPRGDTQYF. Written as DNA, the CDR3 is TGTGCCAGCAGTTACTCGAGTCCGAGGGGAGATACGCAGTATTTT.

The V call is TRBV11-2, the J call TRBJ1-1; no reliable D call. This CDR3 is 13 amino acids long. V was shortened by 5 bases and J by 0 bases, with 7 bases between the two germline ends. CDR1 is SGHAT, CDR2 FQNNGV, per germline. The CDR3 reads CASSVVLNTEAFF. The CDR3 nucleotides are TGTGCCAGCAGCGTTGTACTGAACACTGAAGCTTTCTTT.

The chain carries TRBV7-6 and TRBJ2-7; possible D gene TRBD1, 5 bases. CDR1 and CDR2 from the germline V gene are SGHVS and FNYEAQ. V lost 3 bases, J lost 6 bases, and 18 bases lay in between. This CDR3 region has 15 residues. Written as DNA, the CDR3 is TGTGCCAGCAGCTTGGACACCGGGCTGCGGCCCGAGCAGTACTTC. Its protein product is CASSLDTGLRPEQYF.

CDR3: CASSLDTGFNYGYTF. In DNA, the CDR3 is TGTGCCAGCAGCTTAGATACAGGGTTTAACTATGGCTACACCTTC. This chain connects TRBV11-2 to TRBJ1-2, with D maybe TRBD1 (6 bases). V shed 0 bases and J shed 1 base, with 9 bases lying between them. The germline V gene has CDR1 SGHAT and CDR2 FQNNGV. The CDR3 consists of 15 residues.

The chain's CDR3 is CASSSRTGGVGEQYF. The CDR3 DNA reads as TGTGCCAGCAGCTCGAGGACAGGGGGAGTCGGTGAGCAGTACTTC. The chain is built from TRBV7-2 and TRBJ2-7, with 10 bases matching TRBD1. The CDR3 has 15 amino acids. J was trimmed by 7 bases and V by 4 bases; bases with no gene match: 10. CDR1 and CDR2 from the germline V gene are SGHTA and FQGNSA.

The CDR3 region has the DNA TGTGCCAGCAGTCGACGATTCGGGGAAATTGGGGGAGAGCAGTACTTC. Residues: CASSRRFGEIGGEQYF. The chain couples TRBV28 to TRBJ2-7; D may be TRBD1 or TRBD2 (5 bases each). The CDR3 consists of 16 residues. V was pared by 5 bases and J by 7 bases, with 24 bases between. Germline assignment: CDR1 MDHEN and CDR2 SYDVKM.

The chain employs TRBV19 and TRBJ1-5, with 9 bases identical to TRBD1. CDR3 length: 15 residues. Losses at the gene ends were 5 bases for V and 4 bases for J; bases not matched to a gene: 6. Germline V lookup: CDR1 LNHDA, CDR2 SQIVND (reference sequence). The DNA of the CDR3 is TGTGCCAGTAGTGATGAGACAGGGGGGAATCAGCCCCAGCATTTT. Its translation: CASSDETGGNQPQHF.

The genes are TRBV2 and TRBJ1-2; D ambiguous. Trimming took 6 bases from V and 1 from J, leaving 12 bases between them. CDR1 SNHLY and CDR2 FYNNEI come from the germline V gene. The CDR3 is 14 residues long. CDR3 in amino acids: CASSPTLINYGYTF. CDR3 in DNA: TGTGCCAGCAGCCCGACACTTATTAACTATGGCTACACCTTC.

The chain employs TRBV5-4 and TRBJ2-5; 7 nucleotides agree with TRBD1. The V and J ends lost 2 bases and 2 bases, in that order; junction bases with no gene match: 0. Germline CDR1 and CDR2: SGHNT and YYREEE (reference sequence). This CDR3 region has 13 residues. CDR3 coding DNA: TGTGCCAGCAGCTTACAGGGGCAAGAGACCCAGTACTTC. It yields the protein CASSLQGQETQYF.

The rearrangement uses TRBV6-5 and TRBJ2-7, with 7 positions matching TRBD1. After removal of 7 bases from V and 3 bases from J, the junction contained 6 bases not matched to a gene. The CDR3 length is 13 residues. Germline CDR1 reads MNHEY; CDR2 reads SVGAGI. The CDR3 nucleotides read TGTGCCAGCAACCCTCCAGGGGGCTACGAGCAGTACTTC. It is translated as CASNPPGGYEQYF.

V is TRBV10-1 and J is TRBJ2-2, with D unclear. The CDR3 covers 14 residues. Germline-derived CDR1 and CDR2 are WNHNN and SYGVQD (reference sequence). Trimming removed 4 bases from V and 6 bases from J, with 12 bases in between. The DNA of the CDR3 is TGCGCCAGCAGTGTCGCACGGGTCGCCGGGGAGCTGTTTTTT. Translated, it gives CASSVARVAGELFF.

The chain uses TRBV19 and TRBJ1-2, with TRBD1 matching over 10 bases. This CDR3 has 14 residues. The J segment lost 6 bases and the V segment lost 9 bases, leaving 10 bases of the junction unmatched. Germline CDR1 and CDR2: LNHDA and SQIVND (reference sequence). CDR3 sequence reads: CASSRGQGGHGYTF. In DNA, the CDR3 is TGTGCCAGCAGCCGCGGACAGGGGGGCCATGGCTACACCTTC.

This sequence joins TRBV6-9 and TRBJ1-2; no clear D. Germline V gene lookup returns CDR1 MNHGY and CDR2 SVAAGI. The ends were cut back, 2 bases at V and 2 bases at J, with 6 bases in the middle. CDR3 length equals 13 residues. DNA for the CDR3: TGTGCCAGCAGTTATGACAAAAACTATGGCTACACCTTC. Residues: CASSYDKNYGYTF.

This rearrangement joins TRBV28 to TRBJ1-2; D may be TRBD1 (5 bases). Germline loops: CDR1 MDHEN, CDR2 SYDVKM. This CDR3 spans 14 amino acids. With 4 bases removed from V and 4 bases from J, the gap between germline ends came to 13 bases. The CDR3 reads CASSSGRPTYGYTF. The CDR3 coding sequence is TGTGCCAGCAGTTCGGGACGGCCGACCTATGGCTACACCTTC.